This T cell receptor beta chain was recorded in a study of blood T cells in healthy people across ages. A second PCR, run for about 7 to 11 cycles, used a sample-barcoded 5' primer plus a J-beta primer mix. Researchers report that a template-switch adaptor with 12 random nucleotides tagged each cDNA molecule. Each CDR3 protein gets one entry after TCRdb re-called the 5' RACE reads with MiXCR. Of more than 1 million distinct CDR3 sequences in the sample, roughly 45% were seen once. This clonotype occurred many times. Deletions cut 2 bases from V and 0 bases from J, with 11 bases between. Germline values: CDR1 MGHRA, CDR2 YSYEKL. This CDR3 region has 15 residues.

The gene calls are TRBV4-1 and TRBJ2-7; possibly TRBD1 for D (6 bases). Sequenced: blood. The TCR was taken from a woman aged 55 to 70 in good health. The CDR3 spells CASSQTRQVSYEQYF. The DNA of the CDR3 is TGCGCCAGCAGCCAAACCAGACAGGTCTCCTACGAGCAGTACTTC.